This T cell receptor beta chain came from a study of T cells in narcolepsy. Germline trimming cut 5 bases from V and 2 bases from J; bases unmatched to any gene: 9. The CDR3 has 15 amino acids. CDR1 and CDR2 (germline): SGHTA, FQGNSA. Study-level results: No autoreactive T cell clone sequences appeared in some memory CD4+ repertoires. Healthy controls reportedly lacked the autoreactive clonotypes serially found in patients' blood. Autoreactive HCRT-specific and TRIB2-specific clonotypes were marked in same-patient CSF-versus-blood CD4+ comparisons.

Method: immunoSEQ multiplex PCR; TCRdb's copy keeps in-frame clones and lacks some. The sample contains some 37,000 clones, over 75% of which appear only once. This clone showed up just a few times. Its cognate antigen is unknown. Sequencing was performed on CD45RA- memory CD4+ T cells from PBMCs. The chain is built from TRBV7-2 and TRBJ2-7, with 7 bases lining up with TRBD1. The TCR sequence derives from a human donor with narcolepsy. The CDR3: CASSPPTGIAYEQYF. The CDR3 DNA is TGTGCCAGCAGCCCGCCGACAGGGATTGCCTACGAGCAGTACTTC.